These 9 T cell receptor beta chains were sequenced from one sample in a study of shared clonotypes between healthy human individuals. Some clones are missing from TCRdb's copy, which holds only in-frame ones; the method was immunoSEQ multiplex PCR. Of 2 million to 2.5 million clones in the sample, over 85% were seen once. The sample comprised naive CD4+ T cells from PBMCs. The subset is: CD45RA+ positively selected. The receptors shown here come from a man aged 18 to 30 in good health. Some clones in this sample may be carry-over from other donors' samples.

The sample holds one count of this clone. The chain employs TRBV9 and TRBJ1-6; D is perhaps TRBD1 (6 bases). In germline, CDR1 is SGDLS, CDR2 YYNGEE. The CDR3 length is 16 residues. Trimming stripped 3 bases from V and 5 bases from J, with 15 bases between. CDR3 DNA: TGTGCCAGCAGCGCGACAGGAACAACGAATAATTCACCCCTCCACTTT. Its translation: CASSATGTTNNSPLHF. The variable domain in full, with the rest retrieved from reference TRBV9 and TRBJ1-6, is DSGVTQTPKHLITATGQRVTLRCSPRSGDLSVYWYQQSLDQGLQFLIQYYNGEERAKGNILERFSAQQFPDLHSELNLSSLELGDSALYFCASSATGTTNNSPLHFGNGTRLTVT.

The rearrangement joins TRBV29-1 to TRBJ2-7; 10 nucleotides match TRBD2. Trimming took 5 bases from V and 1 from J; bases not matched to a gene: 5. The CDR3 spans 14 residues. Per the germline V gene, CDR1 is SQVTM and CDR2 is ANQGSEA. This CDR3 is CSVSRTSGSYEQYF. The CDR3 coding sequence is TGCAGCGTTTCACGGACTAGCGGTTCCTACGAGCAGTACTTC.

The V call is TRBV28, the J call TRBJ1-2, with 9 bases lining up with TRBD1. J was trimmed by 7 bases and V by 6 bases; bases with no gene match: 15. The CDR3 loop spans 16 amino acids. Germline CDR1 reads MDHEN; CDR2 reads SYDVKM. The CDR3 spells CASSLNAGTGKGGYTF. The CDR3 DNA follows: TGTGCCAGCAGCTTAAACGCCGGGACAGGGAAAGGTGGCTACACCTTC.

V gene TRBV7-9 combines with J gene TRBJ1-1; D not certain. CDR1 is SEHNR and CDR2 is FQNEAQ in the germline V gene (reference sequence). V lost 3 bases, J lost 2 bases, and 13 bases lay in between. The CDR3 has 15 amino acids. CDR3 nucleotides: TGTGCCAGCAGCTTTAGCGGGCTTATAAACACTGAAGCTTTCTTT. This sequence encodes CASSFSGLINTEAFF.

The chain links TRBV10-3 to TRBJ2-2; D possibly corresponds to TRBD2 (7 bases). Germline CDR1 reads ENHRY; CDR2 reads SYGVKD. Trimming removed 8 bases at V and 4 bases at J, with 17 bases between. This CDR3 has 15 residues. The CDR3 sequence is CAIGGQAGLTGELFF. The CDR3 DNA follows: TGTGCCATCGGGGGGCAAGCGGGACTCACCGGGGAGCTGTTTTTT.

For this clone: In the same sample, other DNA sequences code for this CDR3. V usage is TRBV5-1 and J usage is TRBJ2-2, with 10 bases lining up with TRBD1. CDR1 is SGHRS and CDR2 is YFSETQ in the germline V gene. The CDR3 extends over 17 amino acids. Trimming removed 4 bases from V and 3 bases from J; junction bases left unmatched: 9. The CDR3 protein is CASSLGPGQGDTGELFF. In DNA, the CDR3 is TGCGCCAGCAGCCTGGGCCCCGGACAGGGGGACACCGGGGAGCTGTTTTTT.

The V gene is TRBV5-8, the J gene TRBJ2-7; D gene uncertain. V was pared by 8 bases and J by 6 bases, with 15 bases between. The germline V gene encodes CDR1 SGHTS and CDR2 YDEGEE. CDR3 length equals 12 residues. In DNA, the CDR3 is TGTGCCAGTGGCGGCGAGACCCTCGAGCAGTACTTC. It yields the protein CASGGETLEQYF.

The V call is TRBV9, the J call TRBJ1-2; D not resolved. Deletions cut 3 bases from V and 3 bases from J, with 9 bases between. This CDR3 has 13 amino acids. Germline CDR1 reads SGDLS; CDR2 reads YYNGEE. CDR3 DNA: TGTGCCAGCAGCGGGCAGCCAGACTATGGCTACACCTTC. Translating it yields CASSGQPDYGYTF.

This clone was picked up a small number of times. This chain links TRBV18 with TRBJ1-5; 8 nucleotides align to TRBD1. The CDR3 contains 15 residues. With V trimmed by 1 base and J by 7 bases, 6 bases remained unmatched. From germline, CDR1 is KGHSH and CDR2 LQKENI. CDR3 coding DNA: TGTGCCAGCTCACCACTTGGTCCAGGGGGCCAGCCCCAGCATTTT. It yields the protein CASSPLGPGGQPQHF.